The source of this TCR beta chain is a study of blood T cells in healthy people across ages. The study, taken as a whole, reports: Donor CMV status, an unknown factor, possibly confounded changes in expanded clonotypes. There were more naive CD4+ cells and higher diversity in long-lived donors than in aged donors.

Next came a second PCR, run for roughly 6 to 11 cycles, which used a sample-barcoded 5' primer along with a J-beta primer mix. Every molecule of cDNA carried a tag from a template-switch adaptor with 12 random nucleotides. TCRdb reprocessed the 5' RACE reads with MiXCR, giving one entry per CDR3 protein. The profile shows about 630,000 distinct CDR3 sequences, more than 20% of them singletons. Each donor's blood draw was roughly 10 milliliters of peripheral blood. CDR3 length: 17 residues. About this clonotype itself: Its antigen is currently unknown.

The chain carries TRBV21-1 and TRBJ2-7; TRBD2 is taken as the D call from the table, unchecked against the DNA. TRBV21-1 is tagged as a pseudogene. This sequence was found in a man in his 70s in good health. The sample was blood. The CDR3 loop is CAATREDTGPLYYEQYF. The CDR3 bases are TGTGCCGCAACGCGGGAAGACACCGGACCCCTTTATTACGAGCAGTACTTC.